Sequencing of this TCR beta chain was carried out in a study of blood T cells in healthy people across ages. V lost 0 bases and J lost 4, with 8 bases in between. The CDR3 spans 14 residues. CDR1 and CDR2 (germline): SGHKS, YYEKEE (reference sequence). Whole-study results and caveats: One million T cells yielded diversity estimates that were considered underestimates.

About this clonotype: The antigen is not known.

Peripheral blood samples of roughly 9.8 milliliters were drawn from each donor. Primers used in a second PCR of about 6 to 11 cycles were a sample-barcoded 5' primer and a J-beta primer mix. Carrying 12 random nucleotides, a template-switch adaptor labeled each individual cDNA molecule. One entry per CDR3 protein results from TCRdb running MiXCR on the 5' RACE reads. The data hold 1.5 million to 2 million distinct CDR3 sequences, with approximately 40% observed a single time. Sequenced sample: blood. The chain couples TRBV5-5 to TRBJ1-5, with unresolved D. The TCR originated in a human donor in good health. CDR3 DNA: TGTGCCAGCAGCTTGGCGTCAGAAAATCAGCCCCAGCATTTT. Amino acids: CASSLASENQPQHF.